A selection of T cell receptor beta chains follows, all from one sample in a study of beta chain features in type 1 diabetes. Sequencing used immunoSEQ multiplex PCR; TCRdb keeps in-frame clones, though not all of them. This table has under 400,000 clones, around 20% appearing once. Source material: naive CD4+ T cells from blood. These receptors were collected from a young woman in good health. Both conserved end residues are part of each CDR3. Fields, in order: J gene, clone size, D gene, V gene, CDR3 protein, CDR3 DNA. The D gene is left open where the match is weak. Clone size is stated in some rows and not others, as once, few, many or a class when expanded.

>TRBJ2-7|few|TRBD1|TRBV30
CAWRDRRYEQYF
TGTGCCTGGAGGGACAGGAGGTACGAGCAGTACTTC
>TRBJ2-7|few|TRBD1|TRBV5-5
CASSLGKGTASYEQYF
TGTGCCAGCAGCTTGGGGAAAGGGACAGCATCCTACGAGCAGTACTTC
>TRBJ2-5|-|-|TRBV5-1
CASSTYRAQETQYF
TGCGCCAGCAGCACCTACAGAGCCCAAGAGACCCAGTACTTC
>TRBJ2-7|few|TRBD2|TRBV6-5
CASTGAGGTTYEQYF
TGTGCCAGCACAGGGGCGGGAGGGACTACCTACGAGCAGTACTTC
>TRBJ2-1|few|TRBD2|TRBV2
CASRLAGAQGEQFF
TGTGCCAGCAGGCTAGCGGGGGCCCAGGGGGAGCAGTTCTTC
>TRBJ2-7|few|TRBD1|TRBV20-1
CSALTGGSWYF
TGCAGTGCCTTGACAGGGGGCAGTTGGTACTTC
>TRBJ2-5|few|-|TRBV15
CATSRGVLGSGEETQYF
TGTGCCACCAGCAGAGGAGTATTAGGGTCCGGGGAAGAGACCCAGTACTTC
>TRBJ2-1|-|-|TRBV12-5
CASVINNEQFF
TGTGCTAGTGTAATAAACAATGAGCAGTTCTTC
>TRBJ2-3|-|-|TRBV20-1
CSAMAVRPYF
TGCAGTGCTATGGCGGTACGGCCGTATTTT
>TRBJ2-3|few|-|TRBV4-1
CASSQRDSTDTQYF
TGCGCCAGCAGCCAGCGGGACTCCACAGATACGCAGTATTTT
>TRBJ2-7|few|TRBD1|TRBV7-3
CASSQTGTGIHEQYF
TGTGCCAGCAGCCAAACCGGGACAGGGATTCACGAGCAGTACTTC
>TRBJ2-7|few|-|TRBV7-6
CASSTTGSEQYF
TGTGCCAGCAGCACTACAGGGAGCGAGCAGTACTTC
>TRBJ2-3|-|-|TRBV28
CASSPPGSGSTDTQYF
TGTGCCAGCAGCCCCCCGGGAAGCGGAAGCACAGATACGCAGTATTTT
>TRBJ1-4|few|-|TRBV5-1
CASSLGHNEKLFF
TGCGCCAGCAGCCTGGGACATAATGAAAAACTGTTTTTT
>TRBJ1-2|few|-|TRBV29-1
CSVDRGGAYGYTF
TGCAGCGTTGATAGGGGGGGAGCCTATGGCTACACCTTC
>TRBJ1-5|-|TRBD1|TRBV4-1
CASSQGPRTGGNQPQHF
TGCGCCAGCAGCCAAGGCCCGAGGACAGGGGGCAATCAGCCCCAGCATTTT
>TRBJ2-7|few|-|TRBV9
CASSRTNYEQYF
TGTGCCAGCAGCAGGACAAACTACGAGCAGTACTTC
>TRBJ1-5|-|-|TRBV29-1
CSVVSQSNQPQHF
TGCAGCGTTGTCTCCCAGAGCAATCAGCCCCAGCATTTT
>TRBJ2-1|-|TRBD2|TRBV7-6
CASSLAAGGFYEQFF
TGTGCCAGCAGCTTAGCAGCGGGAGGGTTTTACGAGCAGTTCTTC
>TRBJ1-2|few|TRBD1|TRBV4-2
CASSHASGQGKRGYTF
TGTGCCAGCAGCCACGCCTCGGGACAGGGCAAACGTGGCTACACCTTC
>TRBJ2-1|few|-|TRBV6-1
CASRGLGHNEQFF
TGTGCCTCCCGAGGGCTAGGTCACAATGAGCAGTTCTTC
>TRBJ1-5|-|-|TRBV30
CAWNRGGDQPQHF
TGTGCCTGGAATAGGGGGGGCGATCAGCCCCAGCATTTT
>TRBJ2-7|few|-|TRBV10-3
CAIRQGGSYEQYF
TGTGCCATCAGACAAGGGGGAAGCTACGAGCAGTACTTC
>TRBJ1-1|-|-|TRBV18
CASSPRREGVTEAFF
TGTGCCAGCTCACCGAGAAGGGAAGGGGTAACTGAAGCTTTCTTT
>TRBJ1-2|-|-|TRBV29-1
CSVYSGGYTF
TGCAGCGTTTACAGTGGAGGCTACACCTTC
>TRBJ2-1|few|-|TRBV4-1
CASSQVLGPVNEQFF
TGCGCCAGCAGCCAAGTCCTAGGCCCCGTCAATGAGCAGTTCTTC
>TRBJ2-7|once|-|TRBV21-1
CASSFSGRAGEQYF
TGTGCCAGCAGCTTTAGCGGGAGGGCAGGAGAGCAGTACTTC
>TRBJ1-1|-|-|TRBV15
CATSRAPGAPERAEAFF
TGTGCCACCAGCAGAGCCCCTGGGGCACCTGAACGTGCTGAAGCTTTCTTT
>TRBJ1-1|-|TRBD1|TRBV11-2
CASSPGRDRNTEAFF
TGTGCCAGCAGCCCGGGACGGGACAGGAACACTGAAGCTTTCTTT